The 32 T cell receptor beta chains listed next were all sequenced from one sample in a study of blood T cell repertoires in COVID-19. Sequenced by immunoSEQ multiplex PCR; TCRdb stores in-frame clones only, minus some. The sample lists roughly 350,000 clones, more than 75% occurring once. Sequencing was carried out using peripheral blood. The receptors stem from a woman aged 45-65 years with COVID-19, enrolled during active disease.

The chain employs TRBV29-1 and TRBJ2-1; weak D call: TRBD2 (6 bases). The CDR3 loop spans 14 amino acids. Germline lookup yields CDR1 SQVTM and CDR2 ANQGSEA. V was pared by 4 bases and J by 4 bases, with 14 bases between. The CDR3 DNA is TGCAGCGTTGTCAGAGTAGCGGAATACAATGAGCAGTTCTTC. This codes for CSVVRVAEYNEQFF.

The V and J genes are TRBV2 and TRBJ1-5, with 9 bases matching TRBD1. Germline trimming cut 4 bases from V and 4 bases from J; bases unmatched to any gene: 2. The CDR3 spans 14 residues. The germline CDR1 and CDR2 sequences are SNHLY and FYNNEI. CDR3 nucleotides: TGTGCCAGCAGTGCGGGACAGGGTAATCAGCCCCAGCATTTT. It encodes CASSAGQGNQPQHF.

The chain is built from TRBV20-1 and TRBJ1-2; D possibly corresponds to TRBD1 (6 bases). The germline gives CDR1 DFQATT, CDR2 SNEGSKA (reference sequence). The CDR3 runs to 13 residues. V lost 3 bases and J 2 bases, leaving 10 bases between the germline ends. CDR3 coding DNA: TGCAGTGCTAGTAGCCAGGGGAACTATGGCTACACCTTC. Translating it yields CSASSQGNYGYTF.

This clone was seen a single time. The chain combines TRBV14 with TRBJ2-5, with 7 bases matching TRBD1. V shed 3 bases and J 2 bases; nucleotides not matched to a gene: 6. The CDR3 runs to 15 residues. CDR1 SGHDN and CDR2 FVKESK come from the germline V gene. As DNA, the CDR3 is TGTGCCAGCAGCCAGGGACAGAAAGTTCAAGAGACCCAGTACTTC. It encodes CASSQGQKVQETQYF.

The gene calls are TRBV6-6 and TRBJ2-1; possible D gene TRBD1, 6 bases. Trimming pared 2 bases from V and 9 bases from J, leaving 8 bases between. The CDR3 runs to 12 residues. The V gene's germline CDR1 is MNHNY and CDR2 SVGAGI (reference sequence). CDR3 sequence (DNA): TGTGCCAGCAGTTACCAACAGGGTGAGCAGTTCTTC. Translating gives CASSYQQGEQFF.

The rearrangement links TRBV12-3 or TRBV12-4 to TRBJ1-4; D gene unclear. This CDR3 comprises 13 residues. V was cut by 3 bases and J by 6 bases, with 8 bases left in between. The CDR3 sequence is CASSFFGDEKLFF. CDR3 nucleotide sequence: TGTGCCAGCAGTTTCTTCGGTGATGAAAAACTGTTTTTT.

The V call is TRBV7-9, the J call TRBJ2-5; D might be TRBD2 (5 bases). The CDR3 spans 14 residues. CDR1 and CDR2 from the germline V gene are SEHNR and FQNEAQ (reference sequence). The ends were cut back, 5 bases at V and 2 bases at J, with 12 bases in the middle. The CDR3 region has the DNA TGTGCCAGCAGCAGAGGGTTAGAACAAGAGACCCAGTACTTC. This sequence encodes CASSRGLEQETQYF.

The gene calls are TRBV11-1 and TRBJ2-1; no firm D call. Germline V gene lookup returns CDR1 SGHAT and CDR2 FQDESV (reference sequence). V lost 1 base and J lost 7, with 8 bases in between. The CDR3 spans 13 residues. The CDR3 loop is CASSLVGRNEQFF. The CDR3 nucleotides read TGTGCCAGCAGCTTAGTCGGCAGGAATGAGCAGTTCTTC.

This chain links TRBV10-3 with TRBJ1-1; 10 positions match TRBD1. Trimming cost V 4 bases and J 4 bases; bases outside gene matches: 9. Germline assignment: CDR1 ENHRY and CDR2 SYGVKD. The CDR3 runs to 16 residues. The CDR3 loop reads CAISAVGTGEGTEAFF. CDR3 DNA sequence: TGTGCCATCAGTGCCGTCGGGACAGGGGAGGGCACTGAAGCTTTCTTT.

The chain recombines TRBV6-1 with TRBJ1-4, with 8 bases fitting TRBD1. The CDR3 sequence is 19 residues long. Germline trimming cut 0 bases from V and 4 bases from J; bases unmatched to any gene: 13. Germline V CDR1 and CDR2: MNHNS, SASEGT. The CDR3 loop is CASSEAYRRGRTVNEKLFF. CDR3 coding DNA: TGTGCCAGCAGTGAAGCGTATCGCAGGGGGCGCACGGTTAATGAAAAACTGTTTTTT.

The DNA for the CDR3 is TGTGCCAGCAGAGCGGGTGCCGGGTATGGCTACACCTTC. Its translation is CASRAGAGYGYTF. The chain joins TRBV9 to TRBJ1-2, with D hard to call. CDR1 is SGDLS and CDR2 is YYNGEE in the germline V gene. Trimming took 5 bases from V and 5 from J, leaving 13 bases between them. The CDR3 length is 13 residues.

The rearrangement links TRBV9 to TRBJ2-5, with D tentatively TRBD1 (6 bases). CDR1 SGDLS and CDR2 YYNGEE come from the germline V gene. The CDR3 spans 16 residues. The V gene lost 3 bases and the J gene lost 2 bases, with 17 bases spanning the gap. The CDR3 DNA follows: TGTGCCAGCAGCGCCTCACAGGGAGTCGATCAAGAGACCCAGTACTTC. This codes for CASSASQGVDQETQYF.

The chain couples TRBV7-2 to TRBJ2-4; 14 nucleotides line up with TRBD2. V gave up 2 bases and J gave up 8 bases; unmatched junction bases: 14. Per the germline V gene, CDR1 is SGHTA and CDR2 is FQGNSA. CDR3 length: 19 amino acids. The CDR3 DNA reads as TGTGCCAGCAGCTTACCCTCCGGACTAGCGGGAGGCCCGTTGGACATTCAGTACTTC. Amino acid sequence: CASSLPSGLAGGPLDIQYF.

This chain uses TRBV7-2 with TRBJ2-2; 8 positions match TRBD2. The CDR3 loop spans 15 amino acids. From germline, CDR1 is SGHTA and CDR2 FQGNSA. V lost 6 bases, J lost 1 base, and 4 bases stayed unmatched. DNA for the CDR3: TGTGCCAGCAGTCGACTAGCGCAGAACACCGGGGAGCTGTTTTTT. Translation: CASSRLAQNTGELFF.

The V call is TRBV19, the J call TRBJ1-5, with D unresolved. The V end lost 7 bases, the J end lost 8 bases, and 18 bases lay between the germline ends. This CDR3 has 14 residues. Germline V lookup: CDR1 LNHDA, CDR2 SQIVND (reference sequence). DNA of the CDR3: TGTGCCAGTAATGATGAGTTTTATTCGAAGCCCCAGCATTTT. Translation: CASNDEFYSKPQHF.

The CDR3 spells CASSKRGTGVSYEQYF. The CDR3 nucleotides read TGTGCCAGCAGCAAAAGAGGTACAGGTGTATCCTACGAGCAGTACTTC. The gene calls are TRBV21-1 and TRBJ2-7; the tabulated D call, TRBD1, remains unverified against the DNA. TRBV21-1 is tagged as a pseudogene. The CDR3 extends over 16 amino acids.

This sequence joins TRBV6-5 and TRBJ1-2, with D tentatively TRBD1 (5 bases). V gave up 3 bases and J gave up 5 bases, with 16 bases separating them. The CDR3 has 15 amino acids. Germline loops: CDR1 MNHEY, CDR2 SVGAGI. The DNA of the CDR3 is TGTGCCAGCAGTTATTCCGGGGGGGTTTGGTATGGCTACACCTTC. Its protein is CASSYSGGVWYGYTF.

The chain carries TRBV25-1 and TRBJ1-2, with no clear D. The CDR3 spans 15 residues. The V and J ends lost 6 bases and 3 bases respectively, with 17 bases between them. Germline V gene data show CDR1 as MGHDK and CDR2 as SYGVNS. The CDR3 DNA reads TGTGCCAGCAGGGCCCCGGTTCGGGGATACTATGGCTACACCTTC. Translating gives CASRAPVRGYYGYTF.

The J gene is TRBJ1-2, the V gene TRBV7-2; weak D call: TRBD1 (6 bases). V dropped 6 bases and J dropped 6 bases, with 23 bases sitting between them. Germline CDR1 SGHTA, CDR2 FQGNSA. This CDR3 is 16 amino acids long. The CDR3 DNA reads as TGTGCCAGCAGTTTAAACCCTCGTACAGGGAGCCATGGCTACACCTTC. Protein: CASSLNPRTGSHGYTF.

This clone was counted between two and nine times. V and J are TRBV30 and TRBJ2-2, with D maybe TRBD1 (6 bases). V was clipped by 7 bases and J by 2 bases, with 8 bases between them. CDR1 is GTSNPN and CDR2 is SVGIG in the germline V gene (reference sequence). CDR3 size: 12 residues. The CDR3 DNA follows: TGTGCCTTGGGACAAAACACCGGGGAGCTGTTTTTT. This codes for CALGQNTGELFF. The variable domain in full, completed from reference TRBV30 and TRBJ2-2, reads SQTIHQWPATLVQPVGSPLSLECTVEGTSNPNLYWYRQAAGRGLQLLFYSVGIGQISSEVPQNLSASRPQDRQFILSSKKLLLSDSGFYLCALGQNTGELFFGEGSRLTVL.

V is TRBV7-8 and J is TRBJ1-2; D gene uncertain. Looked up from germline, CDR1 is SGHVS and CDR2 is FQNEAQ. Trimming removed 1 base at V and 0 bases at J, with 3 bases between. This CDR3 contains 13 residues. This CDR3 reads CASSLDTNYGYTF. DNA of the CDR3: TGTGCCAGCAGCTTAGATACTAACTATGGCTACACCTTC.

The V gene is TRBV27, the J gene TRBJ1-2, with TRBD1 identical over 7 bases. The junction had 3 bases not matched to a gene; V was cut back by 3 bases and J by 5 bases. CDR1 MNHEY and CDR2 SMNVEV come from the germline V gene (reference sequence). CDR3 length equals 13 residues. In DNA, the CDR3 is TGTGCCAGCAGTTTCGGGACAGATTATGGCTACACCTTC. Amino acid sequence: CASSFGTDYGYTF.

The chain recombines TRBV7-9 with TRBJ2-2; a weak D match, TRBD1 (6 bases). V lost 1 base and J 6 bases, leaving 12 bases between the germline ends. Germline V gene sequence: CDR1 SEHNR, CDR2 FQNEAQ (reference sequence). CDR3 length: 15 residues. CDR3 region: CASSLVGGGPGELFF. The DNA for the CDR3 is TGTGCCAGCAGCTTAGTTGGGGGCGGCCCCGGGGAGCTGTTTTTT.

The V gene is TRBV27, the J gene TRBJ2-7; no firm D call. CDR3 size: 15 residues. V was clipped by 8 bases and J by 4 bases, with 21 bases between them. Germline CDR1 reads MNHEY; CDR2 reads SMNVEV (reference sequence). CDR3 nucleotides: TGTGCCAGCCGTCAGGAAGCAACCAGAACGTACGAGCAGTACTTC. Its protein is CASRQEATRTYEQYF.

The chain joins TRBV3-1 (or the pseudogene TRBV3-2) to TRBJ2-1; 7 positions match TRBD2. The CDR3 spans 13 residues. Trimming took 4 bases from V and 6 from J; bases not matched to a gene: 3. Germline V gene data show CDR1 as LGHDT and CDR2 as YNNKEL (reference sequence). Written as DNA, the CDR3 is TGTGCCAGCAGCCGATGGGAGGGCAATGAGCAGTTCTTC. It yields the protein CASSRWEGNEQFF.

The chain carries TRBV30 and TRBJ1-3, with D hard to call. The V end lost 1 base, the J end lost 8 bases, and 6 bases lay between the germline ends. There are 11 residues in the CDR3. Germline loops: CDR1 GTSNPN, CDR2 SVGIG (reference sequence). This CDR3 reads CAWSGLDTIYF. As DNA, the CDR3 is TGTGCCTGGAGTGGGTTAGACACCATATATTTT.

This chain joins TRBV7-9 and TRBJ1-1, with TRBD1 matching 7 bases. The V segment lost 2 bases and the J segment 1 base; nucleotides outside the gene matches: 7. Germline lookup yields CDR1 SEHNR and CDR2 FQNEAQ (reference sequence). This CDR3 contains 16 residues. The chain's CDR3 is CASSLRGRQGNTEAFF. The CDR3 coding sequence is TGTGCCAGCAGCTTAAGGGGCAGACAGGGGAACACTGAAGCTTTCTTT.

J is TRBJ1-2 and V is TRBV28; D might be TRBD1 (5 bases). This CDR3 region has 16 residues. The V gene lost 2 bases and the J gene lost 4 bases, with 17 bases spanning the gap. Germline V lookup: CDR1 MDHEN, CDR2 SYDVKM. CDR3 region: CASSLPAGMGGYGYTF. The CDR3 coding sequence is TGTGCCAGCAGTTTACCCGCCGGGATGGGGGGCTATGGCTACACCTTC.

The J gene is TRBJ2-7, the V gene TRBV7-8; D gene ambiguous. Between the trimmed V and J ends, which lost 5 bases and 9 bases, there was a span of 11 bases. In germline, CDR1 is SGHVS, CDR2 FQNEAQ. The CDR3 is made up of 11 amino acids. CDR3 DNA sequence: TGTGCCAGCAGCCTGTACGGTGCGCAGTACTTC. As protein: CASSLYGAQYF.

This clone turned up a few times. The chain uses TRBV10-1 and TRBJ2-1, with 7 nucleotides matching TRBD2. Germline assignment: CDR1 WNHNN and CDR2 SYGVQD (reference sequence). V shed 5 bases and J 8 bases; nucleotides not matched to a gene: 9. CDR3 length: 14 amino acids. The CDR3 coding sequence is TGCGCCAGCAGTAGGACTAGTTTTTTCGATGAGCAGTTCTTC. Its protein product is CASSRTSFFDEQFF.

CDR3 DNA: TGCAGCGTTGTAACAGGGGGCTCGGAGACCCAGTACTTC. It yields the protein CSVVTGGSETQYF. The rearrangement joins TRBV29-1 to TRBJ2-5, with 9 nucleotides matching TRBD1. The germline CDR1 and CDR2 sequences are SQVTM and ANQGSEA. The CDR3 contains 13 residues. With 4 bases clipped from V and 5 bases from J, the junction kept 5 bases outside the gene matches. The whole variable domain, filled in from reference TRBV29-1 and TRBJ2-5, reads SAVISQKPSRDICQRGTSLTIQCQVDSQVTMMFWYRQQPGQSLTLIATANQGSEATYESGFVIDKFPISRPNLTFSTLTVSNMSPEDSSIYLCSVVTGGSETQYFGPGTRLLVL.

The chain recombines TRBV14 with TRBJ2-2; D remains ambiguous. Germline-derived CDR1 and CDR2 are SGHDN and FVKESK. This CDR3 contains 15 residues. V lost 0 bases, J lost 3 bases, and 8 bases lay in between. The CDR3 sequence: CASSQDWQHTGELFF. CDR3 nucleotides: TGTGCCAGCAGCCAAGATTGGCAACACACCGGGGAGCTGTTTTTT.